The 25 T cell receptor beta chains reported below all come from one sample, sequenced in a study of shared clonotypes between healthy human individuals. Repertoires were generated with immunoSEQ multiplex PCR, while TCRdb's copy carries only in-frame clones and drops some. This table has over a million clones, around 78% appearing once. The material sequenced was memory CD4+ T cells from PBMCs. The sample's subset: CD45RA-negative fraction. The receptors derive from a man aged 18 to 35 in good health. Some clones in this sample may be carry-over from other donors' samples.

In its sample, this clone was seen once. CDR3 sequence: CASSRGGSGKLFF. The CDR3 DNA is TGTGCCAGTAGTAGGGGGGGCAGCGGAAAACTGTTTTTT. The genes are TRBV19 and TRBJ1-4, with D possibly being TRBD1 (6 bases). Trimming stripped 4 bases from V and 10 bases from J, with 13 bases between. This CDR3 has 13 residues. The germline V gene encodes CDR1 LNHDA and CDR2 SQIVND (reference sequence).

This rearrangement joins TRBV28 to TRBJ2-6; TRBD1 matches 8 bases. V shed 7 bases and J 2 bases; nucleotides not matched to a gene: 4. Germline-derived CDR1 and CDR2 are MDHEN and SYDVKM. The CDR3 spans 15 residues. CDR3: CASNSDRAGANVLTF. Here the CDR3 DNA reads TGTGCCAGCAACTCGGACAGGGCTGGGGCCAACGTCCTGACTTTC. The variable domain in full, with the rest retrieved from reference TRBV28 and TRBJ2-6, is DVKVTQSSRYLVKRTGEKVFLECVQDMDHENMFWYRQDPGLGLRLIYFSYDVKMKEKGDIPEGYSVSREKKERFSLILESASTNQTSMYLCASNSDRAGANVLTFGAGSRLTVL.

Here the CDR3 reads CASSLLVGSGYTF. Written as DNA, the CDR3 is TGTGCCAGCAGCCTTTTGGTAGGGTCTGGCTACACCTTC. V is TRBV11-1 and J is TRBJ1-2; no clear D gene. The germline V gene has CDR1 SGHAT and CDR2 FQDESV (reference sequence). The CDR3 runs 13 residues. Trimming left V 5 bases short and J 7 bases short, with 14 bases between.

This clone was counted a single time. The chain uses TRBV28 and TRBJ1-5, with 8 bases that match TRBD1. V was clipped by 3 bases and J by 7 bases; unmatched bases: 8. In germline, CDR1 is MDHEN, CDR2 SYDVKM. The CDR3 extends over 15 amino acids. The CDR3 protein is CASSLRTGGRQPQHF. The CDR3 coding sequence is TGTGCCAGCAGTTTGCGTACAGGGGGAAGGCAGCCCCAGCATTTT.

The chain employs TRBV7-6 and TRBJ2-7; D possibly uses TRBD1 or TRBD2 (5 bases each). The germline V and J ends were trimmed by 4 bases and 3 bases, with 13 bases remaining between them. The CDR3 has 14 residues. Germline assignment: CDR1 SGHVS and CDR2 FNYEAQ. CDR3 nucleotides: TGTGCCAGCAGCTATGATCCGAGGGGCTACGAGCAGTACTTC. It yields the protein CASSYDPRGYEQYF.

This chain uses TRBV18 with TRBJ2-7; TRBD1 is a possible D gene (5 bases). Trimming took 2 bases from V and 6 from J, leaving 11 bases between them. The germline CDR1 and CDR2 sequences are KGHSH and LQKENI. This CDR3 has 13 residues. CDR3 DNA sequence: TGTGCCAGCTCACCAGAGGCAGGGTTCGAGCAGTACTTC. This codes for CASSPEAGFEQYF. The whole variable domain, remainder taken from reference TRBV18 and TRBJ2-7, is NAGVMQNPRHLVRRRGQEARLRCSPMKGHSHVYWYRQLPEEGLKFMVYLQKENIIDESGMPKERFSAEFPKEGPSILRIQQVVRGDSAAYFCASSPEAGFEQYFGPGTRLTVT.

This sequence joins TRBV6-1 and TRBJ2-7; 9 nucleotides match TRBD2. The germline V gene has CDR1 MNHNS and CDR2 SASEGT. The CDR3 covers 15 residues. J was trimmed by 0 bases and V by 11 bases; bases with no gene match: 11. The CDR3 protein is CAATWAGGPSYEQYF. CDR3 DNA: TGTGCCGCCACTTGGGCGGGAGGGCCCTCCTACGAGCAGTACTTC.

The chain carries TRBV2 and TRBJ1-1; no firm D call. Trimming cost V 11 bases and J 3 bases, with 10 bases left between them. The CDR3 totals 11 residues. CDR1 and CDR2 from the germline V gene are SNHLY and FYNNEI. The CDR3, as DNA: TGTGCCCGTAAGGAGGACACTGAAGCTTTCTTT. Amino acid sequence: CARKEDTEAFF.

The rearrangement uses TRBV7-3 and TRBJ1-1; D is ambiguous. Trimming shortened V by 2 bases and J by 1 base, and 8 bases separated the two germline ends. Germline V lookup: CDR1 SGHTA, CDR2 FQGTGA. The length of the CDR3 is 14 residues. CDR3 bases: TGTGCCAGCAGCTTATTGGCAGGGAACACTGAAGCTTTCTTT. Its protein is CASSLLAGNTEAFF. The full variable domain, its missing parts supplied by reference TRBV7-3 and TRBJ1-1, is GAGVSQTPSNKVTEKGKYVELRCDPISGHTALYWYRQSLGQGPEFLIYFQGTGAADDSGLPNDRFFAVRPEGSVSTLKIQRTERGDSAVYLCASSLLAGNTEAFFGQGTRLTVV.

The chain's CDR3 is CASSFSRPGAAYEQYF. DNA for the CDR3: TGTGCCAGCAGTTTTTCTCGGCCAGGGGCCGCCTACGAGCAGTACTTC. The rearrangement uses TRBV27 and TRBJ2-7; tentative D call: TRBD1 (6 bases). Germline values: CDR1 MNHEY, CDR2 SMNVEV (reference sequence). V lost 3 bases and J lost 2, with 17 bases in between. This CDR3 has 16 residues.

V and J are TRBV9 and TRBJ2-3; 7 bases match TRBD1. In germline, CDR1 is SGDLS, CDR2 YYNGEE. V was clipped by 0 bases and J by 6 bases; unmatched bases: 4. CDR3 length: 14 residues. DNA for the CDR3: TGTGCCAGCAGCGTAGGTACAGGGGTGGATACGCAGTATTTT. It translates to CASSVGTGVDTQYF.

This clone occurred once. A much larger clone lies a single base off, so this may be a read error. Other DNA sequences of this sample code for an identical CDR3. The V and J genes are TRBV28 and TRBJ2-5, with a tentative D call TRBD1 (5 bases). Germline CDR1 reads MDHEN; CDR2 reads SYDVKM. With 1 base removed from V and 2 bases from J, the gap between germline ends came to 5 bases. This CDR3 spans 13 amino acids. This chain's CDR3 is CASSLSGQETQYF. The CDR3 DNA is TGTGCCAGCAGTTTATCAGGGCAAGAGACCCAGTACTTC.

V gene TRBV4-2 combines with J gene TRBJ1-4; 7 nucleotides align to TRBD1. Per germline, CDR1 LGHNA and CDR2 YNFKEQ. The ends lost 0 bases at V and 3 bases at J; junction bases unmatched: 1. The CDR3 length is 15 residues. CDR3 sequence: CASSQDGTANEKLFF. The CDR3 nucleotides read TGTGCCAGCAGCCAAGATGGGACAGCTAATGAAAAACTGTTTTTT.

The chain uses TRBV6-6 and TRBJ1-1; D is perhaps TRBD1 (6 bases). The germline V gene encodes CDR1 MNHNY and CDR2 SVGAGI (reference sequence). Trimming stripped 1 base from V and 6 bases from J, with 12 bases between. CDR3 length: 14 residues. CDR3 protein: CASSYFTGTPEAFF. CDR3 sequence (DNA): TGTGCCAGCAGTTACTTTACCGGGACACCTGAAGCTTTCTTT.

The V call is TRBV28, the J call TRBJ2-7, with 8 bases that match TRBD2. Germline V gene sequence: CDR1 MDHEN, CDR2 SYDVKM. This CDR3 region has 14 residues. V lost 4 bases, J lost 2 bases, and 4 bases stayed unmatched. DNA for the CDR3: TGTGCCAGCAGTTCCGGGACTAGGACCTACGAGCAGTACTTC. Its translation is CASSSGTRTYEQYF.

There are a few counts of this clone. The genes are TRBV6-6 and TRBJ1-2; 10 bases line up with TRBD1. The ends lost 6 bases at V and 7 bases at J; junction bases unmatched: 14. This CDR3 has 16 amino acids. The germline gives CDR1 MNHNY, CDR2 SVGAGI (reference sequence). This CDR3 is CASRTPRGTGDGGYTF. For the CDR3, the DNA is TGTGCCAGCAGGACTCCCCGGGGGACAGGGGACGGTGGCTACACCTTC.

The chain couples TRBV6-6 to TRBJ2-7, with D maybe TRBD2 (5 bases). Germline CDR1 and CDR2: MNHNY and SVGAGI (reference sequence). The CDR3 has 15 amino acids. V lost 0 bases to trimming and J lost 2 bases, with 11 bases between them. The CDR3 DNA reads TGTGCCAGCAGTTACTCGAGCGGATATCCCTACGAGCAGTACTTC. Encoded protein: CASSYSSGYPYEQYF.

This chain joins TRBV2 and TRBJ2-2; D gene ambiguous. Germline CDR1 reads SNHLY; CDR2 reads FYNNEI. Trimming pared 6 bases from V and 7 bases from J, leaving 12 bases between. This CDR3 comprises 13 residues. CDR3 DNA sequence: TGTGCCAGCAGCAGTAAGATGGGCGGGGAGCTGTTTTTT. This translates into CASSSKMGGELFF. The whole variable domain, remainder taken from reference TRBV2 and TRBJ2-2, is EPEVTQTPSHQVTQMGQEVILRCVPISNHLYFYWYRQILGQKVEFLVSFYNNEISEKSEIFDDQFSVERPDGSNFTLKIRSTKLEDSAMYFCASSSKMGGELFFGEGSRLTVL.

This chain links TRBV18 with TRBJ2-2; D not resolved. The germline V gene has CDR1 KGHSH and CDR2 LQKENI. The CDR3 is 14 amino acids. V lost 1 base and J lost 6, with 9 bases in between. The CDR3, as DNA: TGTGCCAGCTCACCACTCGGCTCTTCCGGGGAGCTGTTTTTT. Translation gives CASSPLGSSGELFF.

The chain is built from TRBV4-3 and TRBJ2-7, with D perhaps matching TRBD1 or TRBD2 (5 bases each). From germline, CDR1 is LGHNA and CDR2 YSLEER. Trimming removed 0 bases at V and 2 bases at J, with 14 bases between. The CDR3 totals 16 residues. CDR3 nucleotide sequence: TGCGCCAGCAGCCAAGATCGAGGGAGAGGGGCCTACGAGCAGTACTTC. Protein product: CASSQDRGRGAYEQYF.

This rearrangement joins TRBV28 to TRBJ1-5; 7 bases match TRBD1. CDR3 length: 15 residues. Trimming took 6 bases from V and 0 from J; bases not matched to a gene: 5. Germline CDR1 is MDHEN and CDR2 is SYDVKM. CDR3 nucleotide sequence: TGTGCCAGCAGCCTCCAGGGGGATAGCAATCAGCCCCAGCATTTT. Its translation is CASSLQGDSNQPQHF.

Concerning this clone: The same CDR3 is also encoded by other DNA sequences in this sample. This chain connects TRBV20-1 to TRBJ2-5; unclear D gene. The germline CDR1 and CDR2 sequences are DFQATT and SNEGSKA (reference sequence). The CDR3 length is 11 residues. Trimming took off 3 bases at V and 5 bases at J, with 7 bases between the two ends. CDR3 sequence reads: CSARGLETQYF. The CDR3 region has the DNA TGCAGTGCTAGGGGCCTGGAGACCCAGTACTTC.

In its sample, this clone was seen many times. The gene calls are TRBV27 and TRBJ2-5, with TRBD2 matching 9 bases. Germline trimming cut 9 bases from V and 3 bases from J; bases unmatched to any gene: 11. Looked up from germline, CDR1 is MNHEY and CDR2 is SMNVEV (reference sequence). The CDR3 is 15 amino acids. CDR3 sequence: CASRAAGGEEETQYF. For the CDR3, the DNA is TGTGCCAGTCGCGCGGCGGGAGGGGAGGAAGAGACCCAGTACTTC.

In its sample, this clone was seen a few times. Other nucleotide sequences from this sample produce the same CDR3. The rearrangement uses TRBV28 and TRBJ1-4, with D unresolved. From germline, CDR1 is MDHEN and CDR2 SYDVKM. The V end was cut by 5 bases, the J end by 2 bases, with 9 bases between. This CDR3 contains 14 residues. The CDR3 nucleotides are TGTGCCAGCAGTCCTGGCCCGACTAATGAAAAACTGTTTTTT. Amino acids: CASSPGPTNEKLFF.

The chain uses TRBV30 and TRBJ2-1; 9 bases are a match to TRBD1. The germline CDR1 and CDR2 sequences are GTSNPN and SVGIG (reference sequence). The CDR3 loop spans 15 amino acids. The trim removed 1 base at V and 1 base at J, leaving 2 bases unmatched. DNA of the CDR3: TGTGCCTGGAGTGGACAGGGGGGGTCCTACAATGAGCAGTTCTTC. Its protein is CAWSGQGGSYNEQFF.